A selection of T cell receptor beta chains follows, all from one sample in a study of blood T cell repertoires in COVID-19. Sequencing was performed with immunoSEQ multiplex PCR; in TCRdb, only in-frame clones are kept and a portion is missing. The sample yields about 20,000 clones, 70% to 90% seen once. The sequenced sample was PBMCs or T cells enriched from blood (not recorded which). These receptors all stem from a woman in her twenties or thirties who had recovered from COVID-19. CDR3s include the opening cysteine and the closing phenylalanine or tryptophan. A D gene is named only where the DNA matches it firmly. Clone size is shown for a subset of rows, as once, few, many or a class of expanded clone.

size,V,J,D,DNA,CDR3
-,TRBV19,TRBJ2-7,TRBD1,TGTGCCAGTAGTATAGCAGGGACAGGGAACGAGCAGTACTTC,CASSIAGTGNEQYF
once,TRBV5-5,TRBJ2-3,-,TGTGCCAGCAGCTTCCTCGACGGGATTAGCACAGATACGCAGTATTTT,CASSFLDGISTDTQYF
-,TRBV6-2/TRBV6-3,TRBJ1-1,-,TGTGCCAGCAGTTACCCAATCAGATCGACAGACACTGAAGCTTTCTTT,CASSYPIRSTDTEAFF
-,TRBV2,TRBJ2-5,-,TGTGCCAGCCGGGGGGCCCAAGAGACCCAGTACTTC,CASRGAQETQYF
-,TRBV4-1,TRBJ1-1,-,TGCGCCAGCAGCCAGGGGAGGGGGGTTAACACTGAAGCTTTCTTT,CASSQGRGVNTEAFF
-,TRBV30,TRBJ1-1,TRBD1,TGTGCCTGGAGTACCGGGACAGGGAGGAACACTGAAGCTTTCTTT,CAWSTGTGRNTEAFF
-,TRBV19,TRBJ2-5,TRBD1,TGTGCCAGTAGTAGATCGGGACAGGGTTTGGGGAGATTTCAAGAGACCCAGTACTTC,CASSRSGQGLGRFQETQYF
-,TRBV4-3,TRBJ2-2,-,TGCGCCAGCAGCCAGATGGGAGGAGACGGGGAGCTGTTTTTT,CASSQMGGDGELFF
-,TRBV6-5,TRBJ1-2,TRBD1,TGTGCCAGCAGACCGCCGGGACAGGGGGGTGGCTACACCTTC,CASRPPGQGGGYTF
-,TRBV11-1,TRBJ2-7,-,TGTGCCAGCAGCTTAGGAGCCCAGGACTACGAGCAGTACTTC,CASSLGAQDYEQYF
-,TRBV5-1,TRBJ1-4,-,TGCGCCAGCAGCTTGGGACAGCCTAATGAAAAACTGTTTTTT,CASSLGQPNEKLFF
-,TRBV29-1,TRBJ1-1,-,TGCAGCGTTCTCACAGGTACTGAAGCTTTCTTT,CSVLTGTEAFF
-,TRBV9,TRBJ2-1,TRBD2,TGTGCCAGCAGCGTAGAAGCGGGGGGAGCTGAGCAGTTCTTC,CASSVEAGGAEQFF
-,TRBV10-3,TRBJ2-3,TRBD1,TGTGCCATCAGTGACGTTCAGGGGGCTAAAGATACGCAGTATTTT,CAISDVQGAKDTQYF
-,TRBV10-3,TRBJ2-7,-,TGTGCCATCAGAGTCACAGGGAACTACGAGCAGTACTTC,CAIRVTGNYEQYF
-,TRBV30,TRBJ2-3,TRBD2,TGTGCCTGGAGTCTTAGCGGGGGGTTAGATACGCAGTATTTT,CAWSLSGGLDTQYF